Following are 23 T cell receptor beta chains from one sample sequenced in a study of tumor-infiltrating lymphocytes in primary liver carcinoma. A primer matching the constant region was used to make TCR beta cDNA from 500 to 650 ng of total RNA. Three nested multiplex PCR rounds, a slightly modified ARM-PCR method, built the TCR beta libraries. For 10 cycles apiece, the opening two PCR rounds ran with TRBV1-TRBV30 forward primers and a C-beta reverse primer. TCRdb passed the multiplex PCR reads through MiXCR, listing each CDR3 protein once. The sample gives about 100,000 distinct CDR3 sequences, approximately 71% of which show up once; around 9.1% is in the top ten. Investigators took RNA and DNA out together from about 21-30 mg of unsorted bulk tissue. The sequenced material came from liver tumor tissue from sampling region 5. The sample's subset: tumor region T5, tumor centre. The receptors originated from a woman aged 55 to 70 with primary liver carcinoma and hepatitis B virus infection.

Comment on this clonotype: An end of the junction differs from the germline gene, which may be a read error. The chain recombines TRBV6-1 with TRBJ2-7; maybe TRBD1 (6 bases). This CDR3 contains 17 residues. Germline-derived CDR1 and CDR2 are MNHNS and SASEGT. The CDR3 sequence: CANSEVAEGEFLYKQYF. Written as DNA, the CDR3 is TGTGCCAACAGTGAAGTGGCCGAGGGGGAGTTCTTGTACAAGCAGTACTTC.

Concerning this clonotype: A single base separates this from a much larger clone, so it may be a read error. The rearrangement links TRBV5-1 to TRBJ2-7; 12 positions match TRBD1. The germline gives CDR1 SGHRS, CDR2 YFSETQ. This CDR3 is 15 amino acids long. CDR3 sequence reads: CASSPGTGGSHEQYF. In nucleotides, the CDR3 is TGCGCCAGCAGCCCGGGGACAGGGGGCTCCCACGAGCAGTACTTC.

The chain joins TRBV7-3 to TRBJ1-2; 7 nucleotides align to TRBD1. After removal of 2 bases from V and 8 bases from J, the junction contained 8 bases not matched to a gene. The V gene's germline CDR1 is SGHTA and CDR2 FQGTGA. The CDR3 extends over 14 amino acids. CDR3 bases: TGTGCCAGCAGCTTATCCCACAGGGGATCAGGCTACACCTTC. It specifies CASSLSHRGSGYTF.

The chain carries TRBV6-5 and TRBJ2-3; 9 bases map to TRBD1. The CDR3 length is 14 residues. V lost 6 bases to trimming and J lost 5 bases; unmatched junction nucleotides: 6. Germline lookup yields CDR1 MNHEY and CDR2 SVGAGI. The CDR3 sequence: CASSRTGAIDTQYF. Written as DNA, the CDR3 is TGTGCCAGCAGCCGGACAGGGGCCATAGATACGCAGTATTTT.

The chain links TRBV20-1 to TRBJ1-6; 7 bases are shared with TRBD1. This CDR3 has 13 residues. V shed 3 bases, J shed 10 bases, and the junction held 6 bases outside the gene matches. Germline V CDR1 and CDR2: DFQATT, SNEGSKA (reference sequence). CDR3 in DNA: TGCAGTGCTAGGGGCCCACAGGGGTCACCCCTCCACTTT. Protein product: CSARGPQGSPLHF.

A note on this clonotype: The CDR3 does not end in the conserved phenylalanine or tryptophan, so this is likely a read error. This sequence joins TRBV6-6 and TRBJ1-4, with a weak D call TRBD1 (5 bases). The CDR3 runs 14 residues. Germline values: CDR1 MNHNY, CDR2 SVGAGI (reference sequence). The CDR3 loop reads CDSSYGASGEKLFY. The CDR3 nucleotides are TGTGACAGCAGTTATGGGGCGTCGGGTGAAAAACTGTTTTAT.

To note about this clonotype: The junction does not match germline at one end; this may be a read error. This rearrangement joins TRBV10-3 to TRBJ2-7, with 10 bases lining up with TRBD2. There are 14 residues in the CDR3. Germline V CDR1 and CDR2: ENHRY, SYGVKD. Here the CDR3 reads CAISYASGSDEHYF. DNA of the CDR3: TGTGCCATCAGTTACGCTAGCGGGAGCGACGAGCACTACTTC.

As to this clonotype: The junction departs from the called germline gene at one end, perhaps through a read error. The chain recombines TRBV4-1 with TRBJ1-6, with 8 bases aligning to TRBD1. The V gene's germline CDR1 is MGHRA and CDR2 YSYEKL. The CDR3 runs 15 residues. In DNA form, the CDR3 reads TGCGCCAGCAGCCAAGAGGGACAGGCCAATTCATCCCTCCCCTTT. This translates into CASSQEGQANSSLPF.

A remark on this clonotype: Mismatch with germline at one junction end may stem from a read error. CDR3 nucleotide sequence: TGTGCCAACAGGCGGACTAGCGGGAGGCCGGAAGAGTCCCAGTACTTC. This sequence encodes CANRRTSGRPEESQYF. The chain employs TRBV6-1 and TRBJ2-5; 14 bases match TRBD2. Germline-derived CDR1 and CDR2 are MNHNS and SASEGT. This CDR3 has 16 amino acids.

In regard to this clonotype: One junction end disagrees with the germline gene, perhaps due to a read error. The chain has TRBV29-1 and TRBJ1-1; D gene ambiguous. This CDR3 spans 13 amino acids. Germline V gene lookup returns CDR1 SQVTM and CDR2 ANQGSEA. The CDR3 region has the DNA TGCAGCGTTTTTTTCTCCATGAACACTGGAGCTTTCTTT. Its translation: CSVFFSMNTGAFF.

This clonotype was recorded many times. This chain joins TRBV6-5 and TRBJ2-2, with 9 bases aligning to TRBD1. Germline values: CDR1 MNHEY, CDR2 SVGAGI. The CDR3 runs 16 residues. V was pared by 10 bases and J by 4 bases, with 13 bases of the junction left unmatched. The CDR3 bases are TGTGCCACCACAGGGACAGGGTTTAGGTCCACCGGGGAGCTGTTTTTT. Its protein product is CATTGTGFRSTGELFF.

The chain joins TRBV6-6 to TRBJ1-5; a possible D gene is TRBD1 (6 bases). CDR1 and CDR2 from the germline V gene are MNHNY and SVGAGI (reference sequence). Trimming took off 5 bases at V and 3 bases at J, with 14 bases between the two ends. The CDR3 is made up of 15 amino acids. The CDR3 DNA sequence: TGTGCCAGCAGTCCCGGGACAATAAACAATCAGCCCCAGCATTTT. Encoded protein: CASSPGTINNQPQHF.

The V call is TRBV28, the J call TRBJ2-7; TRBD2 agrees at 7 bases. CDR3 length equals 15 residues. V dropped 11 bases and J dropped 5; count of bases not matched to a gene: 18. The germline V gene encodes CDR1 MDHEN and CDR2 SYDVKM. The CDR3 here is CAGSWTRGPIHEQYF. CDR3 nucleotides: TGTGCCGGCTCTTGGACTAGGGGACCCATCCACGAGCAGTACTTC.

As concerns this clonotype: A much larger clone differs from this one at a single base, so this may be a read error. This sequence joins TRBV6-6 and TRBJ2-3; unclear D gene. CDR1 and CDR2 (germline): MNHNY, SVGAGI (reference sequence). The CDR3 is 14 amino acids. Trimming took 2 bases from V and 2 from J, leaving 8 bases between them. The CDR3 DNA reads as TGTGCCAGCAGTTACCAGCCTCTCACAGATACGCAGTATTTT. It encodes CASSYQPLTDTQYF.

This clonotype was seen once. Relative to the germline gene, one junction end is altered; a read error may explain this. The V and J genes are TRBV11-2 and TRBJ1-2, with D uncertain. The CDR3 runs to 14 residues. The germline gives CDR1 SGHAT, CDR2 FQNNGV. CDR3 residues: CASSLPTVLDAYTF. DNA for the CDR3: TGTGCCAGTAGCTTACCGACGGTTCTTGATGCCTACACCTTC.

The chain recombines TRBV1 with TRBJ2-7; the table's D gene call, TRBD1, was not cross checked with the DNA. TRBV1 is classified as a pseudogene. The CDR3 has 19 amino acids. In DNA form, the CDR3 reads TGCACCAGCAGCCAAGATGCCCCTATACCGGGACAGGGTACCTACGAGCAGTACTTC. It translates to CTSSQDAPIPGQGTYEQYF.

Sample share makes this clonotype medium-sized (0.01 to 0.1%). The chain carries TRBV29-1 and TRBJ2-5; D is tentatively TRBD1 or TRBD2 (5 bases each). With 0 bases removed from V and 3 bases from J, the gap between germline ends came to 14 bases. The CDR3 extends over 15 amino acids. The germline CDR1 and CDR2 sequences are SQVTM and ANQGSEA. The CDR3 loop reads CSVEDQVGREETQYF. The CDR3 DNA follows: TGCAGCGTTGAAGATCAGGTGGGGCGGGAAGAGACCCAGTACTTC.

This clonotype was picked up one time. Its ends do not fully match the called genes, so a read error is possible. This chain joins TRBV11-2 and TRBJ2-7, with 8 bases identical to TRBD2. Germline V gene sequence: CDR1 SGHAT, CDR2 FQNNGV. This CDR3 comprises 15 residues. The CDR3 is CASSPGLSGAYEHYF. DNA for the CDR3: TGTGCCAGCAGCCCTGGGCTTAGCGGGGCTTACGAGCATTACTTC.

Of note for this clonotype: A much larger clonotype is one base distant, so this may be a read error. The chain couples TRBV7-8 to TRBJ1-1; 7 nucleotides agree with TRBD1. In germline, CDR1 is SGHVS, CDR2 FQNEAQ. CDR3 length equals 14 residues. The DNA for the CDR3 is TGTGCCAGCAGCCTAGGAGGGGGCTCGGCTGAAGCTTCCTTT. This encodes CASSLGGGSAEASF.

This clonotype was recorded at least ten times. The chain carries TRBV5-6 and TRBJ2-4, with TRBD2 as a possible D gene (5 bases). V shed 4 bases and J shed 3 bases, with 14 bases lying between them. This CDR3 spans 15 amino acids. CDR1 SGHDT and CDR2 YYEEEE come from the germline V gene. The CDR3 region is CASSILALGKNIQYF. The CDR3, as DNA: TGTGCCAGCAGCATCCTAGCTCTAGGCAAAAACATTCAGTACTTC.

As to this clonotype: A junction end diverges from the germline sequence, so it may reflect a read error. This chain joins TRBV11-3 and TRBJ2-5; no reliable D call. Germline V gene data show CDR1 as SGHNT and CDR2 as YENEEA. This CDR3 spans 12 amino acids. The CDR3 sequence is CASSFDIETQNF. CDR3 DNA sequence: TGTGCCAGCAGCTTTGACATAGAGACCCAGAACTTC.

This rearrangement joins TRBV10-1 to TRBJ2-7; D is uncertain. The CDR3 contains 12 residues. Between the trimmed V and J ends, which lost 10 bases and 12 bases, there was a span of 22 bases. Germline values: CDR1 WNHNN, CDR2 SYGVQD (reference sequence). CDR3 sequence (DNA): TGCGCCAATAGTGAGCCTGGCCGTCTTATGTACTTC. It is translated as CANSEPGRLMYF.

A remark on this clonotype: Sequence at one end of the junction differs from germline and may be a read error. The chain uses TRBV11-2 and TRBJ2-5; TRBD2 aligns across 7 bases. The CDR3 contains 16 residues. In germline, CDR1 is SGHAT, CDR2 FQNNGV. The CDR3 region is CASSPSSGLEGETQYF. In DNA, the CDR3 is TGCGCCAGCAGCCCGTCATCCGGACTAGAGGGAGAGACACAGTACTTC.